These T cell receptor beta chains were read from a single sample in a study of CD8+ T cells in alopecia areata. Sequencing was performed with immunoSEQ multiplex PCR; in TCRdb, only in-frame clones are kept and a portion is missing. The table shows about 97,000 clones, with roughly 41% occurring only once. The sequenced material came from CD4+ T cells sorted from blood. The source of these receptors is a human donor with alopecia areata. CDR3s include the opening cysteine and the closing phenylalanine or tryptophan. Each record gives: J gene, V gene, D gene, clone size, CDR3 DNA, CDR3 protein. A D gene is named only where the DNA matches it firmly. Expanded clones are given a class, and other clones once, few, many or no size at all.

>TRBJ2-1|TRBV19|TRBD1|NA
TGTGCCAGTGGACCACAGGGGAACGATGAGCAGTTCTTC
CASGPQGNDEQFF
>TRBJ1-2|TRBV27|NA|NA
TGTGCCAGCAGTTTAGGACAGTCTAACTATGGCTACACCTTC
CASSLGQSNYGYTF
>TRBJ2-1|TRBV29-1|NA|few
TGCAGCGGGGGGAGGAACAGGGACAATGAGCAGTTCTTC
CSGGRNRDNEQFF
>TRBJ2-7|TRBV30|TRBD1|NA
TGTGCCTGGAGTGCCGGACAGGGAGACGAGCAGTACTTC
CAWSAGQGDEQYF
>TRBJ2-7|TRBV15|NA|NA
TGTGCCACCAGCAGAGACAGGAGAAGCTCCTACGAGCAGTACTTC
CATSRDRRSSYEQYF
>TRBJ2-5|TRBV5-6|TRBD1|NA
TGTGCCAGCAGCCTGGGACAGGACCAGTACTTC
CASSLGQDQYF
>TRBJ1-4|TRBV14|NA|many
TGTGCCAGCAGCCAAGCCGGTAATTCGAATGAAAAACTGTTTTTT
CASSQAGNSNEKLFF
>TRBJ2-5|TRBV4-3|TRBD2|few
TGCGCCAGCAGCCCCACTAGCGGACTGGAAGAGACCCAGTACTTC
CASSPTSGLEETQYF
>TRBJ1-1|TRBV5-6|TRBD1|NA
TGTGCCAGCAGCCCTGGGACAGGGGTTAGCACTGAAGCTTTCTTT
CASSPGTGVSTEAFF
>TRBJ2-3|TRBV29-1|NA|few
TGCAGCGTTGTAATAGTGACAGATACGCAGTATTTT
CSVVIVTDTQYF
>TRBJ2-7|TRBV6-5|TRBD2|few
TGTGCCAGCAGCCCCGGACTAGCGCCTGCCTACGAGCAGTACTTC
CASSPGLAPAYEQYF
>TRBJ2-7|TRBV7-8|NA|NA
TGTGCCAGCAGCTTAGCGCGCCTACCCGGGACTCCCTACGAGCAGTACTTC
CASSLARLPGTPYEQYF
>TRBJ1-4|TRBV30|NA|NA
TGTGCCTGGAGTGTAAGTGAAAAACTGTTTTTT
CAWSVSEKLFF
>TRBJ1-5|TRBV30|NA|NA
TGTGCCTGGAGTGACAGTCAGAATCAGCCCCAGCATTTT
CAWSDSQNQPQHF
>TRBJ2-7|TRBV7-2|NA|once
TGTGCCAGCAGCCCCCGCCTGGGGCTAACCTACGAGCAGTACTTC
CASSPRLGLTYEQYF
>TRBJ2-1|TRBV29-1|NA|few
TGCAGCGTTTCCAGACCCGGGATTTGGAATGAGCAGTTCTTC
CSVSRPGIWNEQFF
>TRBJ1-2|TRBV28|NA|NA
TGTGCCAGCAGTCCCCAGAACTATGGCTACACCTTC
CASSPQNYGYTF
>TRBJ2-7|TRBV5-1|NA|few
TGCGCCAGCAGCTTGGGGACAGCCACCTACGAGCAGTACTTC
CASSLGTATYEQYF
>TRBJ2-5|TRBV2|TRBD2|few
TGTGCCAGCAGGGCGCGGGAGTACCAAGAGACCCAGTACTTC
CASRAREYQETQYF
>TRBJ2-2|TRBV2|TRBD1|NA
TGTGCCAGCACCGGACAGGGTCCCTCCGGGGAGCTGTTTTTT
CASTGQGPSGELFF
>TRBJ2-7|TRBV27|TRBD1|NA
TGTGCCAGCAACCGGCAGTCGGGACAGGCCTACGAGCAGTACTTC
CASNRQSGQAYEQYF
>TRBJ1-2|TRBV7-2|NA|NA
TGTGCCAGCAGCCCATCTGCTAACTATGGCTACACCTTC
CASSPSANYGYTF
>TRBJ1-6|TRBV14|NA|NA
TGTGCCAGCAGCCAAGGCAGGGAGTACTCACCCCTCCACTTT
CASSQGREYSPLHF
>TRBJ2-5|TRBV29-1|NA|NA
TGCAGCGTTGACGGGAGTCGTCAAGAGACCCAGTACTTC
CSVDGSRQETQYF
>TRBJ2-1|TRBV29-1|TRBD2|NA
TGCAGCGTAGCCCGACTAGCGCCGACCTACAATGAGCAGTTCTTC
CSVARLAPTYNEQFF
>TRBJ2-7|TRBV27|TRBD1|NA
TGTGCCAGCAGTTTATTAAAGGGACAGGTCGCCTACGAGCAGTACTTC
CASSLLKGQVAYEQYF
>TRBJ2-7|TRBV6-5|NA|once
TGTGCCAGCAGTTACTCGGCGGCAGGATGGGACGAGCAGTACTTC
CASSYSAAGWDEQYF
>TRBJ1-5|TRBV2|TRBD1|NA
TGTGCCAGCAGGTGGGGGACAGGAGATTATCAGCCCCAGCATTTT
CASRWGTGDYQPQHF
>TRBJ2-7|TRBV10-2|TRBD1|few
TGCGCCAGCAGATTAGGACAGGGGGATACCTACGAGCAGTACTTC
CASRLGQGDTYEQYF
>TRBJ2-7|TRBV28|NA|NA
TGTGCCAGCAGTTTGCCTTGGGAGGACTCCTTCGAGCAGTACTTC
CASSLPWEDSFEQYF
>TRBJ1-5|TRBV30|NA|few
TGTGCCTGGAGAGCCGGCGCCCGGCAGCCCCAGCATTTT
CAWRAGARQPQHF
>TRBJ1-3|TRBV7-9|NA|NA
TGTGCCAGCAGCCCGCTGGGGGCTGGAAACACCATATATTTT
CASSPLGAGNTIYF
>TRBJ2-5|TRBV7-9|NA|few
TGTGCCAGCAGCTTAGCGGGAAACCAAGAGACCCAGTACTTC
CASSLAGNQETQYF
>TRBJ2-3|TRBV5-4|NA|once
TGTGCCAGCAGCTTATTCAGACTTTCCGCCGAAGATACGCAGTATTTT
CASSLFRLSAEDTQYF
>TRBJ1-2|TRBV30|TRBD1|once
TGTGCCTGGAGTGTAGGGACAGCATCTGGCTACACCTTC
CAWSVGTASGYTF
>TRBJ2-7|TRBV29-1|NA|NA
TGCAGCGTTGGAGACGCACAGTCCTACGAGCAGTACTTC
CSVGDAQSYEQYF
>TRBJ2-3|TRBV10-3|TRBD2|NA
TGTGCCATCAGTGCCTACAGCGGGAGAGACACAGATACGCAGTATTTT
CAISAYSGRDTDTQYF
>TRBJ2-7|TRBV5-1|NA|NA
TGCGCCAGCAGCTTGGTGCTCACCTCCTACGAGCAGTACTTC
CASSLVLTSYEQYF
>TRBJ2-7|TRBV28|TRBD2|NA
TGTGCCAGCAGGACTAGCGGGAGGTACGAGCAGTACTTC
CASRTSGRYEQYF
>TRBJ1-1|TRBV5-1|NA|NA
TGCGCCAGCAGCTTGGAAGGCAGAATGAACACTGAAGCTTTCTTT
CASSLEGRMNTEAFF
>TRBJ2-1|TRBV29-1|NA|NA
TGCAGCGTTGCGGCGTTCAATGAGCAGTTCTTC
CSVAAFNEQFF